The clone carrying this TCR beta chain was detected ten times or more. Its antigen is undetermined. TCRdb re-called the multiplex PCR reads through MiXCR, storing one row per CDR3 protein. This sample carries around 230,000 distinct CDR3 sequences, under 40% of them seen once, and the ten largest clones take 3.6%. This sample stems from a study of breast tumors, draining lymph nodes, adjacent tissues. Breast cancer patients provided tissue from their axillary draining lymph nodes. The germline V gene has CDR1 SQVTM and CDR2 ANQGSEA. Trimming took off 6 bases at V and 5 bases at J, with 7 bases between the two ends. The CDR3 is made up of 10 amino acids. Points from the study as a whole: The data were judged consistent with most tumor T cells coming from lymph node and expanding in tumor. That most tumor T cells come from lymph nodes remained unproven. Luminal-like breast cancer showed significantly higher tumor–nontumor repertoire similarity than basal-like. Tumor repertoires ranked between lymph nodes and nontumor tissue in diversity, with V and J gene preferences.

This receptor was obtained from a female donor with breast cancer. Some clones in this sample may be carry-over from other donors' samples. Sequenced sample: axillary lymph node tissue. V usage is TRBV29-1 and J usage is TRBJ1-2; no firm D call. CDR3 residues: CSVDLYGYTF. CDR3 DNA sequence: TGCAGCGTGGACCTATATGGCTACACCTTC.